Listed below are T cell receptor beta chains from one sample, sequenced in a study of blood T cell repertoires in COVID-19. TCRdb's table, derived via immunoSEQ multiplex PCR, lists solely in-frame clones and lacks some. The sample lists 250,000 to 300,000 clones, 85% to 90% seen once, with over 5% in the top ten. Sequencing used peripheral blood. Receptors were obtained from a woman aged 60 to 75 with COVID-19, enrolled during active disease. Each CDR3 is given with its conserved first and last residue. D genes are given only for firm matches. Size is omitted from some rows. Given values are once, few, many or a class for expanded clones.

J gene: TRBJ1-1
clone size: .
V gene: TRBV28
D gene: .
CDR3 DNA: TGTGCCAGCAGTTTAGTTGGCCGACAGGTTGAAGCTTTCTTT
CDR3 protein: CASSLVGRQVEAFF

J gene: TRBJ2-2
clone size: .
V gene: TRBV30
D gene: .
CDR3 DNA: TGTGCCTGGTCCGGGACACTTAACACCGGGGAGCTGTTTTTT
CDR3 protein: CAWSGTLNTGELFF

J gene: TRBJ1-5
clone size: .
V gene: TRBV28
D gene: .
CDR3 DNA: TGTGCCAGCACCGAAGCAGGGGCCCATCAGCCCCAGCATTTT
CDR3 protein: CASTEAGAHQPQHF

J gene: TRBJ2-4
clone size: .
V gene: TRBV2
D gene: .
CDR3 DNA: TGTGCCAGCAGCCTGGACATGGTAGCCAAAAACATTCAGTACTTC
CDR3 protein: CASSLDMVAKNIQYF

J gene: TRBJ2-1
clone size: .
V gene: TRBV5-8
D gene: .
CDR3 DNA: TGTGCCAGCAGCCCCGAAGGGGCGGCTCGTGAGCAGTTCTTC
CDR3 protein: CASSPEGAAREQFF

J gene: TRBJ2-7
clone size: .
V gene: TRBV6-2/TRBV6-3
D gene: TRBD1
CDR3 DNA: TGTGCCAGCAGTCTAGGACAGGGGTTGGGCGAGCAGTACTTC
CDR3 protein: CASSLGQGLGEQYF

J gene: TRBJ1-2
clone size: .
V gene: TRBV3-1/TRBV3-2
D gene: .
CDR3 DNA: TGTGCCAGCAGACCGCGTGGGTCCGGGGGCTACACCTTC
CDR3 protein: CASRPRGSGGYTF

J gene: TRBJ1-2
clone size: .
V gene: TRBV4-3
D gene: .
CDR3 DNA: TGCGCCAGCAGCCAAGCCCGTCAGGTCCTCTATGGCTACACCTTC
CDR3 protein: CASSQARQVLYGYTF

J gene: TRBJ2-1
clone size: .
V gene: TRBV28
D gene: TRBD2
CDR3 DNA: TGTGCCAGCAGCTCCGGGGGGGCGTTCAATGAGCAGTTCTTC
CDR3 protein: CASSSGGAFNEQFF

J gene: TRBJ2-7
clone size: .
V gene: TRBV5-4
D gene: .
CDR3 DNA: TGTGCCAGCAGCCACATGGGGACTTCTATCCTAGGCGAGCAGTACTTC
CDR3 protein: CASSHMGTSILGEQYF

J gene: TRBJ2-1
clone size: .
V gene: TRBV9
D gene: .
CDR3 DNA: TGTGCCAGCAGCGTAGGGGCGGGAAGCGACTACAATGAGCAGTTCTTC
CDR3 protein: CASSVGAGSDYNEQFF

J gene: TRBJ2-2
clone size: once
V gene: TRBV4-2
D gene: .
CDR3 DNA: TGTGCCAGCAGCCAAGATTTGCGGTTAGGCGCCGGGGAGCTGTTTTTT
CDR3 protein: CASSQDLRLGAGELFF

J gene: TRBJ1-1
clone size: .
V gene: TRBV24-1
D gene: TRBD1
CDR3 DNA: TGTGCCACCAGCCCCGGACAGGGGGCTGTCACTGAAGCTTTCTTT
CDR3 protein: CATSPGQGAVTEAFF

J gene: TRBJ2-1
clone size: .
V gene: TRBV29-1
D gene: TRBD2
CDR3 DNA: TGCAGCGTTGTAGCGGGAGGCTACAATGAGCAGTTCTTC
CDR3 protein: CSVVAGGYNEQFF

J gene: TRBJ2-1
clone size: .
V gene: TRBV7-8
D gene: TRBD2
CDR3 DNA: TGTGCCAGCAGCGGTCGACGGGAGGGCCGGGCTAATGAGCAGTTCTTC
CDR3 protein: CASSGRREGRANEQFF

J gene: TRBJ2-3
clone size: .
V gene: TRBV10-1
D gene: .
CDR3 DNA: TGCGCCAGCAGTGAGTCGGGCAGGGTGAATACGCAGTATTTT
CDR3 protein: CASSESGRVNTQYF

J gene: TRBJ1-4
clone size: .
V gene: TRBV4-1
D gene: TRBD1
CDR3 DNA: TGCGCCAGCAGCCACTCGACAGGGAATGAAAAACTGTTTTTT
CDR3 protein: CASSHSTGNEKLFF

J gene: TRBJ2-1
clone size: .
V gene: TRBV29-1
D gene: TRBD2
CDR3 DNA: TGCAGCGGGAACGGCGGGACTAGAGCCGCCGGGCAGTTCTTC
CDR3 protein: CSGNGGTRAAGQFF

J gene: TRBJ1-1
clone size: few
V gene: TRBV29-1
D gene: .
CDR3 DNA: TGCAGCGTTCAAACACAGTTGAACACTGAAGCTTTCTTT
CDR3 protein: CSVQTQLNTEAFF

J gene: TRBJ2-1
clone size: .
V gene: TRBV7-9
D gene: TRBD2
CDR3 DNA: TGTGCCAGCAGCCCGAGACTAGCGGGAGTCCGGCACAATGAGCAGTTCTTC
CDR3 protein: CASSPRLAGVRHNEQFF

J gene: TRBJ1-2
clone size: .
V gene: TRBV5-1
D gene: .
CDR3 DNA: TGCGCCAGCAGCTTGGTAGTAGGGGCTGGCTACACCTTC
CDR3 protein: CASSLVVGAGYTF

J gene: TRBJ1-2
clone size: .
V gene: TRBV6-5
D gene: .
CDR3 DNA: TGTGCCAGCAGCAGGACACCTCTCTATGGCTACACCTTC
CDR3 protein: CASSRTPLYGYTF

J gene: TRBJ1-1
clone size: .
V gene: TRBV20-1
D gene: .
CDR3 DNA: TGCAGTGCCGTAGCCGCGGTGGAAGCTTTCTTT
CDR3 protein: CSAVAAVEAFF

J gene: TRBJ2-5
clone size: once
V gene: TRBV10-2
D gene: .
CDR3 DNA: TGCGCCAGCAGTTTAAGGGGGGAGACCCAGTACTTC
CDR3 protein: CASSLRGETQYF

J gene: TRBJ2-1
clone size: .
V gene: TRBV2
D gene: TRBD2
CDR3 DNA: TGTGCCAGTACCCCGGGACTAGCGGGAGTGAGTGAGCAGTTCTTC
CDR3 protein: CASTPGLAGVSEQFF

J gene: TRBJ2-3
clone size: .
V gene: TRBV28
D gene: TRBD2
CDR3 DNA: TGTGCCAGCAGTTTAATTGGGGGAGGGGCAGATACGCAGTATTTT
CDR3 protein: CASSLIGGGADTQYF

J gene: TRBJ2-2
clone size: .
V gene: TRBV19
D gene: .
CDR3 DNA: TGTGCCAGTAGTACAGGGCCGAACACCGGGGAGCTGTTTTTT
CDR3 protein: CASSTGPNTGELFF

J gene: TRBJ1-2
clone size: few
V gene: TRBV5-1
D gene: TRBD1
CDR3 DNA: TGCGCCAGCAGCTTACTCAGGGGGACGGCGGGTGGCTACACCTTC
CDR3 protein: CASSLLRGTAGGYTF

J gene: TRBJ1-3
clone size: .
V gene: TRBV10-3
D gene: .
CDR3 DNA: TGTGCCATCAGTGAGCCCGGGAAAGGAAACACCATATATTTT
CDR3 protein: CAISEPGKGNTIYF

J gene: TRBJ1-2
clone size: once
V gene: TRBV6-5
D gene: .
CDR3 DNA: TGTGCCAGCAGTTACTCGACGTCGGGCTATGGCTACACCTTC
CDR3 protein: CASSYSTSGYGYTF

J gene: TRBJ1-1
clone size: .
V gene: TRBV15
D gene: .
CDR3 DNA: TGTGCCACCAGCAGAGATCCGGTTATCGGCACTGAAGCTTTCTTT
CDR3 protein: CATSRDPVIGTEAFF

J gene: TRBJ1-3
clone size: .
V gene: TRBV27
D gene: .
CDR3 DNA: TGTGCCAGCAGTTCGGGGAACGGAAACACCATATATTTT
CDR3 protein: CASSSGNGNTIYF

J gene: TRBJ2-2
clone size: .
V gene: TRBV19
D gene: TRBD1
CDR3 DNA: TGTGCCAGTAGTAGACGACAGGGGGCCGACACCGGGGAGCTGTTTTTT
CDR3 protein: CASSRRQGADTGELFF

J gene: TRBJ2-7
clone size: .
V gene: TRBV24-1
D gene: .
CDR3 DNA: TGTGCCACCAGTGATTTTCCCCGGGGATCCGAGCAGTACTTC
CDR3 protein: CATSDFPRGSEQYF

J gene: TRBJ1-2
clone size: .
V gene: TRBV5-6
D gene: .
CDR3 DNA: TGTGCCAGCAGCTTCAGGGGAGGCTACACCTTC
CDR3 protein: CASSFRGGYTF

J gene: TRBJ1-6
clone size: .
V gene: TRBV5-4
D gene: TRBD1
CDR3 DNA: TGTGCCAGCACCGCGACAGGGGGCCATTCACCCCTCCACTTT
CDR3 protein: CASTATGGHSPLHF

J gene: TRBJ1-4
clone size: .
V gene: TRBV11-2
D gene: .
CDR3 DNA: TGTGCCAGCAGCTTAGACAGGAATAATGAAAAACTGTTTTTT
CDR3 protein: CASSLDRNNEKLFF

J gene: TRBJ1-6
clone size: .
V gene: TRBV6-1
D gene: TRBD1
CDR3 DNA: TGTGCCAGCAGTGGGAGGACAGGAAGCTCCTATAATTCACCCCTCCACTTT
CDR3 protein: CASSGRTGSSYNSPLHF

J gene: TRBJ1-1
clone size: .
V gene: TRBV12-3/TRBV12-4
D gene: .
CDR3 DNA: TGTGCCAGCAGTTTCGGGGGAACTGAAGCTTTCTTT
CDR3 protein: CASSFGGTEAFF

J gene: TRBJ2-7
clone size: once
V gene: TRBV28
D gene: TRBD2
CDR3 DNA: TGTGCCAGCAGTTTATCCGGGGGAGGGCGAGACGAGCAGTACTTC
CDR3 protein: CASSLSGGGRDEQYF